This TCR beta chain appears in the sequencing data of a study of post-analysis software for immune sequencing data. Background on the study: The study covered relapsing-remitting, secondary progressive and progressive-relapsing courses of multiple sclerosis.

There are 15 residues in the CDR3. From germline, CDR1 is LGHNA and CDR2 YNFKEQ. With 0 bases clipped from V and 10 bases from J, the junction kept 8 bases outside the gene matches. A single count supports this clonotype. Its specificity is not known. The study, taken as a whole, reports: Same-batch preparations were strongly co-clustered by F measure. Multiple sclerosis patients showed significantly lower normalized Chao1 diversity than controls did. Patients had higher frequencies than controls of five TRBV segments, including TRBV5-6, TRBV5-1 and TRBV20-1.

TCR beta libraries were prepared from cDNA with unique molecular identifiers. T cells numbering about 1 to 10 million gave rise to around 460,000 cDNA molecules. TCRdb fed the PCR reads into MiXCR, producing one record per CDR3 protein. The profile shows roughly 700,000 distinct CDR3 sequences, about 27% of them singletons. The sample consisted of blood. This chain joins TRBV4-2 and TRBJ2-1; 8 bases align to TRBD2. The TCR was taken from a girl aged 5-17 years with multiple sclerosis. In DNA, the CDR3 is TGTGCCAGCAGCCAAGATACTAGCGGATTCGGAGAGCAGTTCTTC. Residues: CASSQDTSGFGEQFF.